The rows below give T cell receptor beta chains drawn from one sample of a study of T-cell memory formation after mild COVID-19. TCRdb re-called the 5' RACE reads with MiXCR, one entry per CDR3 protein. The data hold hundreds of thousands of distinct CDR3 sequences, with 20% to 25% observed a single time. Material: PBMCs or a T cell subset sorted from them (not recorded which). Every receptor here comes from an adult woman who had mild COVID-19 (a few samples of this study predate the infection). Cell type and time point are not known. CDR3s include the opening cysteine and the closing phenylalanine or tryptophan. Each record gives: J gene, V gene, clone size, D gene, CDR3 DNA, CDR3 protein. A D gene is named only where the DNA matches it firmly. The size of a clone is reported for some rows only, either as once, few or many, or as a class for expanded clones.

TRBJ2-1	TRBV4-2	.	TRBD2	TGTGCCAGCAGCGGGGGGGACGTTGAGCAGTTCTTC	CASSGGDVEQFF
TRBJ2-5	TRBV7-2	.	.	TGTGCCAGCACCGCGAGTGGGGGTCGAGAGACCCAGTACTTC	CASTASGGRETQYF
TRBJ1-1	TRBV20-1	.	.	TGCAGTGCTAGAGATCCGCCAGTAGGAACTGAAGCTTTCTTT	CSARDPPVGTEAFF
TRBJ2-7	TRBV6-2/TRBV6-3	.	.	TGTGCCAGCAGTTACCCTGGCGCATCCCGCTCGTACGAGCAGTACTTC	CASSYPGASRSYEQYF
TRBJ1-3	TRBV9	.	.	TGTGCCAGCAGCGTAGTACCTACAGGAGGAAACACCATATATTTT	CASSVVPTGGNTIYF
TRBJ1-6	TRBV7-3	.	TRBD1	TGTGCCAGCAGCTTAACCGGGACAGACAATTCACCCCTCCACTTT	CASSLTGTDNSPLHF
TRBJ2-2	TRBV4-3	.	.	TGCGCCAGCAGCCATTCTACGCATGAAAGAACCGGGGAGCTGTTTTTT	CASSHSTHERTGELFF
TRBJ2-1	TRBV6-5	few	TRBD2	TGTGCCAGCAGTACGGGGAGCGCAGGGACTAGCGGATACTATGAGCAGTTCTTC	CASSTGSAGTSGYYEQFF
TRBJ1-5	TRBV4-1	once	.	TGCGCCAGCAGCCAAGGCGAGGGAGTTTATAGCAATCAGCCCCAGCATTTT	CASSQGEGVYSNQPQHF
TRBJ1-3	TRBV5-1	.	.	TGCGTCAGCAGCCCCGGGGAGGCGAGCACCATATATTTT	CVSSPGEASTIYF
TRBJ2-1	TRBV5-1	.	TRBD1	TGCGCCAGCAGCTTGTCAGGGACAGGGTTCGGCGAGCAGTTCTTC	CASSLSGTGFGEQFF
TRBJ1-1	TRBV6-6	few	TRBD1	TGTGCCAGCAGTCGTGGACAGGGGAGGACGAACACTGAAGCTTTCTTT	CASSRGQGRTNTEAFF
TRBJ1-5	TRBV18	.	TRBD1	TGTGCCAGCTCACCGGGACAGGCCCATAGCAATCAGCCCCAGCATTTT	CASSPGQAHSNQPQHF
TRBJ2-7	TRBV12-3/TRBV12-4	few	.	TGTGCCAGCAGTTTGCTAGGGTACGACACCTACGAGCAGTACTTC	CASSLLGYDTYEQYF
TRBJ1-4	TRBV5-1	.	.	TGCGCCAGCAGCTTACACCTCGCGGCTAATGAAAAACTGTTTTTT	CASSLHLAANEKLFF
TRBJ1-1	TRBV12-3/TRBV12-4	.	.	TGTGCCAGCAGTTTAGGGGGGGCGTTGACCCACAGCACTGAAGCTTTCTTT	CASSLGGALTHSTEAFF
TRBJ2-1	TRBV15	many	TRBD1	TGTGCCACTACGCCCGGGACAGATTACAATGAGCAGTTCTTC	CATTPGTDYNEQFF
TRBJ1-1	TRBV5-1	few	.	TGCGCCAGCAGCTTGGAACTCCCTGCAGGGATGAACACTGAAGCTTTCTTT	CASSLELPAGMNTEAFF
TRBJ2-3	TRBV13	few	TRBD2	TGTGCCAGCAGATCTGGACTAGCGGGGGCGATAGATACGCAGTATTTT	CASRSGLAGAIDTQYF
TRBJ1-2	TRBV12-3/TRBV12-4	.	TRBD1	TGTGCCAGCAGTACCGGGACAGGGGCCTCGGCCAATGGCTACACCTTC	CASSTGTGASANGYTF
TRBJ2-2	TRBV20-1	.	TRBD2	TGCAGTGCTAGCGGACTAGCGGTCGACGCGGGCGGGGAGCTGTTTTTT	CSASGLAVDAGGELFF
TRBJ2-1	TRBV7-9	few	TRBD2	TGTGCCAGCCATAGAGGACTAGCGGGAGTCAGTGAGCAGTTCTTC	CASHRGLAGVSEQFF
TRBJ2-2	TRBV15	.	.	TGTGCCACCAGCAGAGTGTGGGAGGCGGGCACCGGGGAGCTGTTTTTT	CATSRVWEAGTGELFF
TRBJ1-1	TRBV7-9	.	.	TGTGCCAGCAGCAGGAGTGGGGGGGGCGAAGCTTTCTTT	CASSRSGGGEAFF
TRBJ2-3	TRBV15	few	TRBD2	TGTGCCACCAGCACTCCGAGGGGAGGGACTAACGCTAGCACAGATACGCAGTATTTT	CATSTPRGGTNASTDTQYF
TRBJ2-4	TRBV4-1	.	.	TGCGCCAGCAGCCAACGGGACGGAGACAAAAACATTCAGTACTTC	CASSQRDGDKNIQYF
TRBJ2-1	TRBV20-1	many	TRBD2	TGCAGTGCTAGGACTAGCGGGGATGGGCACAATGAGCAGTTCTTC	CSARTSGDGHNEQFF
TRBJ2-7	TRBV5-1	.	TRBD1	TGCGCCAGCAGCGCTGGCTCCGGGACAGGGACCTACGAGCAGTACTTC	CASSAGSGTGTYEQYF
TRBJ1-4	TRBV9	few	.	TGTGCCAGCAGCGCATCCGCGGGACCCAGACTTGGTTTTAATGAAAAACTGTTTTTT	CASSASAGPRLGFNEKLFF
TRBJ1-5	TRBV24-1	few	TRBD1	TGTGCCACCAGGAGTCAGGGGGTAGATCAGCCCCAGCATTTT	CATRSQGVDQPQHF
TRBJ2-7	TRBV7-3	few	TRBD2	TGTGCCAGCAGCCGGGGACTAGCGGACGAGCAGTACTTC	CASSRGLADEQYF
TRBJ1-2	TRBV5-1	.	TRBD1	TGCGCCAGCAGCTTGGGGGACAGCCAGCCCTATGGCTACACCTTC	CASSLGDSQPYGYTF
TRBJ2-3	TRBV24-1	few	TRBD2	TGTGCCACCAGTGACCCGACTAGCGCAGATACGCAGTATTTT	CATSDPTSADTQYF
TRBJ2-1	TRBV5-6	.	.	TGTGCCAGCAGCTTGCGGCGGGGATACAATGAGCAGTTCTTC	CASSLRRGYNEQFF
TRBJ2-1	TRBV12-3/TRBV12-4	.	.	TGTGCCAGCAGTTGGTCCGGACTATGGAATGAGCAGTTCTTC	CASSWSGLWNEQFF
TRBJ1-1	TRBV3-1	.	TRBD1	TGTGCCAGCAGCCCGGGACAGACCCTTGAAGCTTTCTTT	CASSPGQTLEAFF
TRBJ2-5	TRBV24-1	few	.	TGTGCCACCAGTGACCTCAACCAAGAGACCCAGTACTTC	CATSDLNQETQYF
TRBJ2-1	TRBV4-3	.	.	TGCGCCAGCAGCCAAGGGCATGAGCAGTTCTTC	CASSQGHEQFF
TRBJ2-7	TRBV9	.	.	TGTGCCAGCAGCGAGGCCTCTTCCGGGACACTTAACTACGAGCAGTACTTC	CASSEASSGTLNYEQYF
TRBJ2-2	TRBV7-2	few	TRBD2	TGTGCCAGCAGCCCGGGACTAAATGGGGAGCTGTTTTTT	CASSPGLNGELFF
TRBJ1-1	TRBV28	few	.	TGTGCCAGCAGTTTATTGCGTCGAGGACTTTTGAACACTGAAGCTTTCTTT	CASSLLRRGLLNTEAFF
TRBJ2-1	TRBV7-8	.	TRBD1	TGTGCCAGCAGCTTAGGACAGGGGGTTTACAATGAGCAGTTCTTC	CASSLGQGVYNEQFF
TRBJ2-1	TRBV11-2	many	TRBD2	TGTGCCAGCAGCTTTCAGATTGGTAGGACTAGCGGGAGGGACAATGAGCAGTTCTTC	CASSFQIGRTSGRDNEQFF
TRBJ2-1	TRBV5-1	few	.	TGCGCCAGCAGCTCGCACGGGAACAATGAGCAGTTCTTC	CASSSHGNNEQFF
TRBJ2-7	TRBV9	few	.	TGTGCCAGCAGCGGAACACCAACCCCCGACTACGAGCAGTACTTC	CASSGTPTPDYEQYF
TRBJ2-7	TRBV13	.	TRBD1	TGTGCCAGCAGCGTACCGGGACAGGGACCCTACGAGCAGTACTTC	CASSVPGQGPYEQYF
TRBJ1-1	TRBV2	.	.	TGTGCCAGCAGTGAATCGTGGGAGACTGAAGCTTTCTTT	CASSESWETEAFF
TRBJ2-1	TRBV7-6	.	TRBD2	TGTGCCAGCAGCCGTGGGGGACTAGCGGGAGTCAATGAGCAGTTCTTC	CASSRGGLAGVNEQFF
TRBJ1-2	TRBV12-3/TRBV12-4	few	TRBD1	TGTGCCAGCAGTTTGGGGGACAGCCATTTCTATGGCTACACCTTC	CASSLGDSHFYGYTF
TRBJ1-5	TRBV24-1	few	.	TGTGCCACCAGTGACGCGACAGGACGTAGCAATCAGCCCCAGCATTTT	CATSDATGRSNQPQHF
TRBJ1-1	TRBV29-1	.	TRBD1	TGCAGCGTTGACAGGGGGCTGAACACTGAAGCTTTCTTT	CSVDRGLNTEAFF
TRBJ1-1	TRBV12-3/TRBV12-4	.	.	TGTGCCAGCAGTGCCCGGGGTTATTATGACACTGAAGCTTTCTTT	CASSARGYYDTEAFF
TRBJ1-1	TRBV12-3/TRBV12-4	many	.	TGTGCCAGCAGCCCAGGCCCACATCTTGAAGCTTTCTTT	CASSPGPHLEAFF